The clone carrying this T cell receptor (beta chain) was picked up a small number of times. Its antigen remains unknown. Fixed numbers of PBMC received varying amounts of KT2 cells. A single-stranded UMI oligo with SP2 sequence was ligated to cDNA 3' ends. First-round PCR used roughly 4 cycles and beta primers RC1.1 and RC1.2 covering TRBC1 and TRBC2. TCRdb called the UMI-ligation and nested PCR reads again in MiXCR, with one record for every CDR3 protein. The sample has around 30,000 distinct CDR3 sequences, over 9% seen once; the top ten hold 8.5% to 10%. J was trimmed by 6 bases and V by 3 bases; bases with no gene match: 7. The length of the CDR3 is 14 residues. The germline V gene has CDR1 DFQATT and CDR2 SNEGSKA (reference sequence). The data were taken from a study of quantifying T cell responses using KT2 cells. Across the study: cDNA was made from DNase-treated RNA using alpha and beta constant primers.

Regarding the study as a whole: Very high KT2 spike-in numbers caused saturation in KT2 sequence detection. The number of KT2 alpha and beta sequences was a linear function of input KT2 cells.

Specimen: PBMCs spiked with cells of the T cell clone KT2. The chain uses TRBV20-1 and TRBJ2-1; 8 bases line up with TRBD2. The clonotype originates from a human donor. The CDR3 loop is CSASGAGGFNEQFF. The CDR3 DNA reads TGCAGTGCTAGCGGCGCGGGGGGTTTCAATGAGCAGTTCTTC.